This T cell receptor (beta chain) was captured by sequencing in a study of T cell responses to AZD1222 COVID-19 vaccine. Study-level points and caveats: It was only a handful of AZD1222 recipients who were seropositive at baseline. Most donors were white British, females outnumbered males, and clonal diversity was possibly underestimated.

Remarks on this clone: Its antigen is unknown.

Assay: immunoSEQ multiplex PCR; the TCRdb copy retains only in-frame clones and omits some. The sample has about 120,000 clones, 91% seen once. This CDR3 contains 15 residues. The V gene end was trimmed by 5 bases and the J gene end by 6 bases; junction bases not matched to a gene: 7. Germline CDR1 and CDR2: LNHDA and SQIVND (reference sequence). The chain recombines TRBV19 with TRBJ2-1; TRBD2 matches at 10 bases. This TCR was recovered from an adult in good health. Material: peripheral blood, obtained on day 0 of AZD1222 vaccination. The CDR3 bases are TGTGCCAGTAGTCCCGGGCTAGCGGGAGTCAATGAGCAGTTCTTC. Translating it yields CASSPGLAGVNEQFF.